Listed here are 24 T cell receptor beta chains from one sample, sequenced in a study of response to subunit inactivated influenza vaccine. TCRdb called the RT-PCR reads again in MiXCR, with one record for every CDR3 protein. The sample holds some 500,000 distinct CDR3 sequences, over 25% seen once. Material: CD4+ T cells sorted from PBMCs, obtained 4 to 6 days after vaccination. The receptor source for this set is a man aged 50 to 60 who received an inactivated influenza vaccine.

The chain employs TRBV28 and TRBJ2-2; 9 nucleotides align to TRBD2. This CDR3 is built from 17 residues. The J segment lost 6 bases and the V segment lost 6 bases, leaving 14 bases of the junction unmatched. CDR1 and CDR2 (germline): MDHEN, SYDVKM. The CDR3 loop is CASSYNLAGANPGELFF. The CDR3 DNA reads as TGTGCCAGCAGCTATAATTTAGCGGGAGCTAACCCCGGGGAGCTGTTTTTT.

In this sample, this clonotype turned up many times. The rearrangement joins TRBV7-2 to TRBJ2-5, with D possibly TRBD2 on 5 matching bases. The CDR3 runs 12 residues. Germline CDR1 is SGHTA and CDR2 is FQGNSA. Trimming shortened V by 2 bases and J by 7 bases, and 8 bases separated the two germline ends. This CDR3 reads CASSLSGGTQYF. The CDR3 nucleotides are TGTGCCAGCAGCTTAAGTGGAGGGACCCAGTACTTC.

This clonotype was found many times. V usage is TRBV7-9 and J usage is TRBJ1-3; D ambiguous. The V end was cut by 3 bases, the J end by 4 bases, with 13 bases between. Germline lookup yields CDR1 SEHNR and CDR2 FQNEAQ (reference sequence). The CDR3 length is 15 residues. CDR3 residues: CASSFPRRLGNTIYF. The DNA of the CDR3 is TGTGCCAGCAGCTTTCCCCGGAGGTTGGGAAACACCATATATTTT.

This clonotype was observed once. The chain carries TRBV18 and TRBJ2-5, with D perhaps matching TRBD1 or TRBD2 (5 bases each). V lost 10 bases and J 0 bases, leaving 12 bases between the germline ends. Germline CDR1 and CDR2: KGHSH and LQKENI. The length of the CDR3 is 13 residues. The CDR3 region has the DNA TGTGCCACCCAGACAGCGGACCAAGAGACCCAGTACTTC. It specifies CATQTADQETQYF.

The V gene is TRBV6-1, the J gene TRBJ1-5; D is possibly TRBD1 (6 bases). This CDR3 has 17 residues. Germline assignment: CDR1 MNHNS and CDR2 SASEGT. The germline V and J ends were trimmed by 0 bases and 0 bases, with 12 bases remaining between them. In DNA, the CDR3 is TGTGCCAGCAGTGAAGCGCCGGGACACCCTAGCAATCAGCCCCAGCATTTT. Encoded protein: CASSEAPGHPSNQPQHF.

This clonotype came up a few times. This sequence joins TRBV4-3 and TRBJ2-5; 9 bases map to TRBD2. V was pared by 4 bases and J by 1 base, with 4 bases of the junction left unmatched. The CDR3 has 15 residues. Germline V gene sequence: CDR1 LGHNA, CDR2 YSLEER. The CDR3 region is CASSLSAGGQETQYF. In DNA form, the CDR3 reads TGCGCCAGCAGCCTATCAGCGGGGGGCCAAGAGACCCAGTACTTC.

The genes are TRBV7-2 and TRBJ1-2; D ambiguous. The length of the CDR3 is 16 residues. The germline gives CDR1 SGHTA, CDR2 FQGNSA. Trimming left V 1 base short and J 1 base short, with 13 bases between. The CDR3 is CASSLESATNNYGYTF. In DNA, the CDR3 is TGTGCCAGCAGCTTAGAATCGGCAACCAATAACTATGGCTACACCTTC.

The rearrangement uses TRBV27 and TRBJ2-7, with TRBD1 matching over 9 bases. The CDR3 totals 18 residues. From germline, CDR1 is MNHEY and CDR2 SMNVEV (reference sequence). V was clipped by 5 bases and J by 1 base; unmatched bases: 15. CDR3 region: CASSRSLYPGQGSYEQYF. The DNA of the CDR3 is TGTGCCAGCAGTCGTTCCCTATATCCGGGACAGGGATCCTACGAGCAGTACTTC.

This chain joins TRBV7-9 and TRBJ2-5, with 7 bases lining up with TRBD1. In germline, CDR1 is SEHNR, CDR2 FQNEAQ (reference sequence). Unmatched junction bases numbered 8, after V lost 11 bases and J lost 5 bases. The CDR3 length is 12 residues. The CDR3 here is CAGGRGSETQYF. Here the CDR3 DNA reads TGTGCCGGGGGCAGGGGGAGTGAGACCCAGTACTTC.

This clonotype was detected ten times or more. The gene calls are TRBV4-3 and TRBJ2-2; a possible D gene is TRBD1 (6 bases). V was trimmed by 1 base and J by 8 bases, leaving 11 bases between them. Per germline, CDR1 LGHNA and CDR2 YSLEER. The CDR3 contains 14 residues. CDR3 residues: CASSQGTGQGELFF. The DNA of the CDR3 is TGCGCCAGCAGCCAAGGAACAGGGCAGGGGGAGCTGTTTTTT.

This CDR3 is CASSLVTDTYEQYF. The CDR3 DNA reads as TGCGCCAGCAGCTTGGTGACGGACACCTACGAGCAGTACTTC. The chain employs TRBV5-1 and TRBJ2-7, with D maybe TRBD1 (5 bases). CDR3 length: 14 residues. Germline CDR1 reads SGHRS; CDR2 reads YFSETQ. V shed 0 bases and J shed 2 bases, with 9 bases lying between them. The entire variable domain, with the rest obtained from reference TRBV5-1 and TRBJ2-7, is as follows: KAGVTQTPRYLIKTRGQQVTLSCSPISGHRSVSWYQQTPGQGLQFLFEYFSETQRNKGNFPGRFSGRQFSNSRSEMNVSTLELGDSALYLCASSLVTDTYEQYFGPGTRLTVT.

This clonotype was picked up many times. The chain's CDR3 is CASSLSQIRTEAFF. The CDR3 DNA sequence: TGTGCCAGCAGCTTGTCCCAAATAAGGACTGAAGCTTTCTTT. The V gene is TRBV7-9, the J gene TRBJ1-1; D uncertain. The CDR3 runs to 14 residues. Germline V gives CDR1 SEHNR, CDR2 FQNEAQ (reference sequence). The V and J ends lost 3 bases and 5 bases respectively, with 13 bases between them.

The gene calls are TRBV20-1 and TRBJ2-3; no definite D call. Trimming shortened V by 6 bases and J by 1 base, and 14 bases separated the two germline ends. The length of the CDR3 is 14 residues. CDR1 is DFQATT and CDR2 is SNEGSKA in the germline V gene (reference sequence). DNA for the CDR3: TGCAGTGCCACCCGGAGTAGAGGCACAGATACGCAGTATTTT. This translates into CSATRSRGTDTQYF.

The chain employs TRBV5-1 and TRBJ2-3; tentative D call: TRBD1 (6 bases). Per the germline V gene, CDR1 is SGHRS and CDR2 is YFSETQ. This CDR3 contains 14 residues. The ends were cut back, 9 bases at V and 0 bases at J, with 14 bases in the middle. For the CDR3, the DNA is TGCGCCACCGCGACAGGTGATAGCACAGATACGCAGTATTTT. Amino acid sequence: CATATGDSTDTQYF. Full variable domain (rest looked up from reference TRBV5-1 and TRBJ2-3): KAGVTQTPRYLIKTRGQQVTLSCSPISGHRSVSWYQQTPGQGLQFLFEYFSETQRNKGNFPGRFSGRQFSNSRSEMNVSTLELGDSALYLCATATGDSTDTQYFGPGTRLTVL.

J is TRBJ2-1 and V is TRBV29-1; tentative D call: TRBD1 (6 bases). V dropped 3 bases and J dropped 2 bases, with 8 bases sitting between them. From germline, CDR1 is SQVTM and CDR2 ANQGSEA. This CDR3 region has 13 residues. The CDR3 sequence: CSVDQGPYNEQFF. In nucleotides, the CDR3 is TGCAGCGTTGATCAGGGGCCCTACAATGAGCAGTTCTTC.

This clonotype has just a few counts. The chain recombines TRBV6-2 or TRBV6-3 with TRBJ2-3; D is perhaps TRBD1 (7 bases). Trimming stripped 6 bases from V and 3 bases from J, with 16 bases between. The CDR3 has 15 residues. Germline V gene sequence: CDR1 MNHEY, CDR2 SVGEGT. This CDR3 is CASSLTGRNTDTQYF. The CDR3 DNA sequence: TGTGCCAGCAGCCTGACAGGGAGGAATACAGATACGCAGTATTTT.

The V call is TRBV7-2, the J call TRBJ2-7; 10 nucleotides match TRBD2. V was pared by 2 bases and J by 6 bases, with 7 bases of the junction left unmatched. There are 15 residues in the CDR3. Germline CDR1 is SGHTA and CDR2 is FQGNSA. The CDR3 sequence: CASSLRTSGLGEQYF. In DNA form, the CDR3 reads TGTGCCAGCAGCTTAAGGACTAGCGGTCTCGGCGAGCAGTACTTC.

This clonotype was counted many times. This rearrangement joins TRBV20-1 to TRBJ2-7; the match to TRBD2 covers 9 bases. Germline CDR1 is DFQATT and CDR2 is SNEGSKA (reference sequence). CDR3 length: 12 amino acids. The junction had 3 bases not matched to a gene; V was cut back by 6 bases and J by 3 bases. The CDR3 here is CSAPTSGYEQYF. CDR3 DNA: TGCAGTGCCCCGACTAGCGGCTACGAGCAGTACTTC.

The chain carries TRBV6-2 or TRBV6-3 and TRBJ1-5; D is ambiguous. V dropped 3 bases and J dropped 0 bases, with 12 bases sitting between them. CDR1 and CDR2 from the germline V gene are MNHEY and SVGEGT. This CDR3 contains 16 residues. The CDR3 DNA is TGTGCCAGCAGTTATTATGGATCATATAGCAATCAGCCCCAGCATTTT. Protein: CASSYYGSYSNQPQHF.

This clonotype was recorded a few times. The chain couples TRBV20-1 to TRBJ2-7, with 7 bases identical to TRBD1. The junction had 6 bases not matched to a gene; V was cut back by 5 bases and J by 2 bases. Germline CDR1 reads DFQATT; CDR2 reads SNEGSKA (reference sequence). The CDR3 loop spans 13 amino acids. The CDR3 bases are TGCAGTGCTCGTACCGGGACAGCCTACGAGCAGTACTTC. Translation gives CSARTGTAYEQYF.

CDR3 protein: CAVRNGAVGQPQHF. CDR3 in DNA: TGTGCCGTTCGGAACGGGGCGGTTGGGCAGCCCCAGCATTTT. The chain links TRBV12-3 or TRBV12-4 to TRBJ1-5, with D perhaps TRBD1 (5 bases). Between the trimmed V and J ends, which lost 11 bases and 7 bases, there was a span of 21 bases. The CDR3 totals 14 residues.

The J gene is TRBJ2-7, the V gene TRBV21-1. TRBV21-1 is deemed a pseudogene. The CDR3 contains 11 residues. CDR3 sequence reads: CASSKANEQYF. Written as DNA, the CDR3 is TGTGCCAGCAGCAAAGCGAACGAGCAGTACTTC.

There are a few counts of this clonotype. The chain uses TRBV7-9 and TRBJ1-6; D unresolved. V gave up 1 base and J gave up 11 bases, with 12 bases separating them. The germline CDR1 and CDR2 sequences are SEHNR and FQNEAQ (reference sequence). The CDR3 extends over 14 amino acids. The CDR3 DNA sequence: TGTGCCAGCAGCTTAGAGGGCATCTCGACACCCCTCCACTTT. As protein: CASSLEGISTPLHF.

The V and J genes are TRBV7-9 and TRBJ2-3, with D possibly matching TRBD2 (5 bases). Germline CDR1 is SEHNR and CDR2 is FQNEAQ (reference sequence). The CDR3 has 14 amino acids. V lost 5 bases and J 1 base, leaving 10 bases between the germline ends. As DNA, the CDR3 is TGTGCCAGCAGCCTCTGGACTCGCACAGATACGCAGTATTTT. It translates to CASSLWTRTDTQYF. Supplemented by reference TRBV7-9 and TRBJ2-3, the full variable domain reads DTGVSQNPRHKITKRGQNVTFRCDPISEHNRLYWYRQTLGQGPEFLTYFQNEAQLEKSRLLSDRFSAERPKGSFSTLEIQRTEQGDSAMYLCASSLWTRTDTQYFGPGTRLTVL.